These T cell receptor beta chains were read from a single sample in a study of PD-L1 blockade in urothelial cancer. Sequencing used immunoSEQ multiplex PCR; TCRdb keeps in-frame clones, though not all of them. This sample has about 91,000 clones, with around 78% found just once. The specimen was PBMCs, collected around atezolizumab (anti-PD-L1) treatment. All receptors come from a man aged 65-85 years with urothelial cancer. Each CDR3 is given with its conserved first and last residue. D genes are given only for firm matches. Size values are once, few and many counts, or a class for expanded clones, and some rows have none.

cdr3_aa cdr3_nt v_call clone_size d_call j_call
CASSLEGDRTTEAFF TGCGCCAGCAGCTTGGAGGGGGACAGAACCACTGAAGCTTTCTTT TRBV5-1 few TRBD1 TRBJ1-1
CASSPTVQSTDTQYF TGCGCCAGCAGCCCAACGGTACAGTCGACAGATACGCAGTATTTT TRBV4-1 once NA TRBJ2-3
CASSPFSPGQYTEAFF TGTGCCAGCTCACCATTTTCGCCAGGGCAATACACTGAAGCTTTCTTT TRBV18 NA NA TRBJ1-1
CASNRLGRQPQHF TGTGCCAGCAACAGGCTTGGCCGTCAGCCCCAGCATTTT TRBV6-1 few NA TRBJ1-5
CASRLLGTNTEAFF TGTGCCAGCAGGTTATTGGGGACTAACACTGAAGCTTTCTTT TRBV27 NA NA TRBJ1-1
CASSDQASGANVLTF TGTGCCAGCAGTGATCAGGCCTCTGGGGCCAACGTCCTGACTTTC TRBV2 NA NA TRBJ2-6
CASSQTSGGEQFF TGTGCCAGCAGCCAGACCTCCGGGGGTGAGCAGTTCTTC TRBV4-2 NA NA TRBJ2-1
CASSLAQGRNIQYF TGTGCCAGCAGCTTAGCGCAGGGGAGAAACATTCAGTACTTC TRBV7-2 NA NA TRBJ2-4
CASYRDRVGAEAFF TGTGCCAGCTACCGGGACAGGGTAGGGGCCGAAGCTTTCTTT TRBV2 NA TRBD1 TRBJ1-1
CASSLAPSGGYEQYF TGTGCCAGCAGCTTAGCACCTAGCGGGGGATACGAGCAGTACTTC TRBV11-2 once TRBD2 TRBJ2-7
CASSVGTVPYEQYF TGTGCCAGCAGCGTAGGGACTGTCCCCTACGAGCAGTACTTC TRBV9 few NA TRBJ2-7
CASSLGTAPDTQYF TGTGCCAGCAGCTTAGGGACAGCGCCAGATACGCAGTATTTT TRBV7-9 NA NA TRBJ2-3
CASSNTGLAGTYNEQFF TGTGCCAGCAGCAACACGGGACTAGCGGGCACCTACAATGAGCAGTTCTTC TRBV11-2 NA TRBD2 TRBJ2-1
CAWSPGTSAHEQYF TGTGCCTGGAGCCCCGGGACTAGCGCCCACGAGCAGTACTTC TRBV30 NA TRBD2 TRBJ2-7
CASSADRASNQPQHF TGTGCCAGCAGCGCGGACAGGGCTAGCAATCAGCCCCAGCATTTT TRBV28 NA TRBD1 TRBJ1-5
CASSLDRNTGELFF TGTGCCAGCAGCTTAGACAGGAACACCGGGGAGCTGTTTTTT TRBV7-3 NA NA TRBJ2-2
CASSETSGSIDEQFF TGTGCCAGCAGTGAAACTAGCGGGAGTATTGATGAGCAGTTCTTC TRBV25-1 NA TRBD2 TRBJ2-1
CASSLGQVTGELFF TGTGCCAGCAGCCTTGGACAGGTGACCGGGGAGCTGTTTTTT TRBV5-5 NA TRBD1 TRBJ2-2
CASSSQGKQETQYF TGTGCCAGCAGTTCACAGGGGAAACAAGAGACCCAGTACTTC TRBV27 NA TRBD1 TRBJ2-5
CASSYRDSSYEQYF TGTGCCAGCAGCTACCGGGACAGCTCCTACGAGCAGTACTTC TRBV5-4 NA TRBD1 TRBJ2-7
CAISESGAGVQPQHF TGTGCCATCAGTGAGTCGGGTGCGGGGGTTCAGCCCCAGCATTTT TRBV10-3 NA NA TRBJ1-5
CASSIGPRGGELFF TGTGCCAGTAGTATAGGGCCCCGGGGCGGGGAGCTGTTTTTT TRBV19 NA NA TRBJ2-2
CASSASDRAGYGYTF TGTGCCAGCAGTGCCTCGGACAGGGCCGGATATGGCTACACCTTC TRBV6-6 NA TRBD1 TRBJ1-2
CASSLKGYTGELFF TGTGCCAGCAGCTTGAAGGGGTACACCGGGGAGCTGTTTTTT TRBV5-4 few NA TRBJ2-2
CASNKRQGRKVSTEAFF TGTGCCAGCAATAAACGACAGGGAAGGAAGGTGAGCACTGAAGCTTTCTTT TRBV28 NA TRBD1 TRBJ1-1
CASSSGGTGAYEQYF TGTGCCAGCAGCTCAGGTGGGACAGGGGCCTACGAGCAGTACTTC TRBV9 NA TRBD1 TRBJ2-7
CALALGGQNTEAFF TGTGCCTTGGCCTTGGGAGGGCAGAACACTGAAGCTTTCTTT TRBV30 few NA TRBJ1-1
CASSFDGGQPQHF TGTGCCAGCAGCTTTGACGGAGGCCAGCCCCAGCATTTT TRBV7-9 NA NA TRBJ1-5
CASSANTGELFF TGTGCCTCTTCCGCGAACACCGGGGAGCTGTTTTTT TRBV5-4 once NA TRBJ2-2
CASSPRQGNTEAFF TGTGCCAGCTCACCACGGCAGGGGAACACTGAAGCTTTCTTT TRBV18 NA NA TRBJ1-1
CASSPMAGTGAFEQYF TGTGCCAGCAGCCCGATGGCGGGGACAGGGGCCTTCGAGCAGTACTTC TRBV9 once TRBD1 TRBJ2-7
CASSPAGGIGYTF TGTGCCAGCAGCCCCGCAGGGGGCATAGGCTACACCTTC TRBV7-9 NA TRBD1 TRBJ1-2
CASSSLTRTYTDTQYF TGTGCCAGCAGTTCGCTCACTAGAACGTACACAGATACGCAGTATTTT TRBV27 NA NA TRBJ2-3
CASSLAPGSEQFF TGCGCCAGCAGCTTGGCCCCCGGTAGTGAGCAGTTCTTC TRBV5-1 NA NA TRBJ2-1
CASSSDRYTGELFF TGTGCCAGCAGTTCCGACAGGTACACCGGGGAGCTGTTTTTT TRBV27 once NA TRBJ2-2
CASSYGQRVEAFF TGTGCCAGCAGTTACGGACAGAGAGTTGAAGCTTTCTTT TRBV6-6 few NA TRBJ1-1
CASSPRSGSPPYEQYF TGTGCCAGCAGCCCCCGTAGCGGGAGCCCCCCCTACGAGCAGTACTTC TRBV7-2 once TRBD2 TRBJ2-7
CASTRGIQETQYF TGTGCCAGCACCCGGGGGATCCAAGAGACCCAGTACTTC TRBV2 NA NA TRBJ2-5
CASSSLAGSGYGYTF TGTGCCAGCAGCTCCTTGGCGGGATCAGGCTATGGCTACACCTTC TRBV11-2 NA NA TRBJ1-2
CASSLGVVGARNEQFF TGCGCCAGCAGCTTAGGGGTCGTGGGCGCGAGGAATGAGCAGTTCTTC TRBV5-1 once NA TRBJ2-1
CASSLVGSSASPYEQYF TGCGCCAGCAGCTTGGTAGGGTCTAGCGCTTCCCCCTACGAGCAGTACTTC TRBV5-1 NA NA TRBJ2-7